A selection of T cell receptor beta chains follows, all from one sample in a study of identical twins. One entry per CDR3 protein, called by TCRdb with MiXCR from the 5' RACE reads. This table has approximately 680,000 distinct CDR3 sequences, 7% to 7.5% appearing once. A further study also used this sample, focusing on yellow fever vaccine responses in identical twins.

Sequencing was performed on PBMCs. All receptors derive from a woman under 30 in good health. Both conserved end residues are part of each CDR3. D genes are given only for firm matches. The size entry is marked missing in some rows and otherwise reads once, few, many or a size class.

j_gene: TRBJ1-1; v_gene: TRBV6-6; d_gene: -; abundance: many; CDR3aa: CASILNTEAFF; CDR3nt: TGTGCCAGCATCCTGAACACTGAAGCTTTCTTT
j_gene: TRBJ2-3; v_gene: TRBV28; d_gene: TRBD2; abundance: few; CDR3aa: CASSLGTSGGVGTDTQYF; CDR3nt: TGTGCCAGCAGTTTAGGGACTAGCGGGGGGGTTGGCACAGATACGCAGTATTTT
j_gene: TRBJ1-1; v_gene: TRBV3-1; d_gene: -; abundance: -; CDR3aa: CASSRLGLSMNTEAFF; CDR3nt: TGTGCCAGCAGCCGACTCGGGCTCTCAATGAACACTGAAGCTTTCTTT
j_gene: TRBJ1-2; v_gene: TRBV6-5; d_gene: TRBD1; abundance: many; CDR3aa: CASSYPGQGGGYTF; CDR3nt: TGTGCCAGCAGTTACCCCGGACAGGGGGGCGGCTACACCTTC
j_gene: TRBJ2-3; v_gene: TRBV2; d_gene: -; abundance: -; CDR3aa: CAGRWSADTQYF; CDR3nt: TGTGCCGGACGTTGGAGCGCAGATACGCAGTATTTT
j_gene: TRBJ1-2; v_gene: TRBV20-1; d_gene: -; abundance: -; CDR3aa: CSARDNRQINYGYTF; CDR3nt: TGCAGTGCTAGAGACAACCGACAGATTAACTATGGCTACACCTTC
j_gene: TRBJ2-1; v_gene: TRBV11-3; d_gene: TRBD1; abundance: many; CDR3aa: CASRRQGSRNEQFF; CDR3nt: TGTGCCAGCAGAAGACAGGGGTCACGCAATGAGCAGTTCTTC
j_gene: TRBJ2-7; v_gene: TRBV20-1; d_gene: -; abundance: -; CDR3aa: CSATLQGPNEQYF; CDR3nt: TGCAGTGCTACCCTACAGGGTCCCAACGAGCAGTACTTC
j_gene: TRBJ1-1; v_gene: TRBV29-1; d_gene: -; abundance: many; CDR3aa: CSVEGWVNTEAFF; CDR3nt: TGCAGCGTTGAGGGCTGGGTGAACACTGAAGCTTTCTTT
j_gene: TRBJ2-5; v_gene: TRBV7-8; d_gene: TRBD2; abundance: -; CDR3aa: CASSQSGLAGQETQYF; CDR3nt: TGTGCCAGCAGCCAATCGGGACTAGCGGGGCAAGAGACCCAGTACTTC
j_gene: TRBJ2-1; v_gene: TRBV3-1; d_gene: TRBD1; abundance: many; CDR3aa: CASSARDRVYNEQFF; CDR3nt: TGTGCCAGCAGCGCCCGGGACAGGGTTTACAATGAGCAGTTCTTC
j_gene: TRBJ2-5; v_gene: TRBV6-5; d_gene: TRBD2; abundance: few; CDR3aa: CASSYPRPGLAVRETQYF; CDR3nt: TGTGCCAGCAGTTACCCTCGCCCGGGACTAGCCGTTAGAGAGACCCAGTACTTC
j_gene: TRBJ1-2; v_gene: TRBV29-1; d_gene: TRBD1; abundance: few; CDR3aa: CSIRDSDLRYGYTF; CDR3nt: TGCAGCATCCGGGACAGCGACCTGCGCTATGGCTACACCTTC
j_gene: TRBJ2-3; v_gene: TRBV5-6; d_gene: TRBD2; abundance: few; CDR3aa: CASRDYSTDTQYF; CDR3nt: TGTGCCAGCCGGGACTATTCCACAGATACGCAGTATTTT
j_gene: TRBJ1-3; v_gene: TRBV12-3/TRBV12-4; d_gene: -; abundance: few; CDR3aa: CASSLAQGVAIYF; CDR3nt: TGTGCCAGCAGCTTGGCCCAGGGAGTCGCCATATATTTT
j_gene: TRBJ1-1; v_gene: TRBV29-1; d_gene: TRBD1; abundance: many; CDR3aa: CSVGAGGQGTEAFF; CDR3nt: TGCAGCGTTGGTGCAGGGGGCCAGGGCACTGAAGCTTTCTTT
j_gene: TRBJ2-3; v_gene: TRBV6-5; d_gene: TRBD2; abundance: -; CDR3aa: CASSYERGADTQYF; CDR3nt: TGTGCCAGCAGTTACGAGCGGGGGGCAGATACGCAGTATTTT
j_gene: TRBJ1-2; v_gene: TRBV27; d_gene: -; abundance: many; CDR3aa: CASSQGAGVYRYGYTF; CDR3nt: TGTGCCAGCAGCCAAGGGGCAGGGGTGTATCGCTATGGCTACACCTTC
j_gene: TRBJ2-3; v_gene: TRBV11-2; d_gene: -; abundance: many; CDR3aa: CASKRAGSTDTQYF; CDR3nt: TGTGCCAGCAAACGGGCGGGCAGCACAGATACGCAGTATTTT
j_gene: TRBJ1-1; v_gene: TRBV28; d_gene: TRBD1; abundance: few; CDR3aa: CASRGTGASFYLAFF; CDR3nt: TGTGCCAGCCGAGGGACAGGGGCGTCCTTTTATCTGGCTTTCTTT
j_gene: TRBJ2-1; v_gene: TRBV24-1; d_gene: TRBD1; abundance: many; CDR3aa: CATSGTGGYNEQFF; CDR3nt: TGTGCCACCAGTGGGACAGGGGGCTACAATGAGCAGTTCTTC
j_gene: TRBJ2-7; v_gene: TRBV5-1; d_gene: -; abundance: many; CDR3aa: CASSLYPGYEQYF; CDR3nt: TGCGCCAGCAGCTTGTATCCGGGATACGAGCAGTACTTC
j_gene: TRBJ2-2; v_gene: TRBV19; d_gene: TRBD1; abundance: -; CDR3aa: CATAVGTASTGELFF; CDR3nt: TGTGCCACGGCGGTGGGGACAGCCTCAACCGGGGAGCTGTTTTTT
j_gene: TRBJ2-1; v_gene: TRBV5-1; d_gene: -; abundance: many; CDR3aa: CASSLEPQLLNEQFF; CDR3nt: TGCGCCAGCAGCTTGGAACCCCAGTTGCTCAATGAGCAGTTCTTC
j_gene: TRBJ2-5; v_gene: TRBV28; d_gene: -; abundance: many; CDR3aa: CASSRNKETQYF; CDR3nt: TGTGCCAGCAGCCGTAATAAAGAGACCCAGTACTTC
j_gene: TRBJ1-1; v_gene: TRBV20-1; d_gene: -; abundance: many; CDR3aa: CSAKTSSVGLGTEAFF; CDR3nt: TGCAGTGCTAAAACCTCATCAGTGGGTTTGGGCACTGAAGCTTTCTTT
j_gene: TRBJ1-4; v_gene: TRBV29-1; d_gene: TRBD1; abundance: many; CDR3aa: CSGGQKNEKLFF; CDR3nt: TGCAGCGGGGGACAGAAGAATGAAAAACTGTTTTTT
j_gene: TRBJ2-3; v_gene: TRBV19; d_gene: TRBD2; abundance: few; CDR3aa: CASSRWPELATAYTQYF; CDR3nt: TGTGCCAGTAGTCGATGGCCCGAACTAGCGACAGCCTATACGCAGTATTTT
j_gene: TRBJ2-5; v_gene: TRBV2; d_gene: -; abundance: few; CDR3aa: CASSLPGAWQTQYF; CDR3nt: TGTGCCAGCAGCCTTCCCGGGGCCTGGCAGACCCAGTACTTC
j_gene: TRBJ2-7; v_gene: TRBV5-5; d_gene: TRBD1; abundance: few; CDR3aa: CASSWEVGGTGEQYF; CDR3nt: TGTGCCAGCAGCTGGGAAGTAGGGGGCACAGGCGAGCAGTACTTC
j_gene: TRBJ2-1; v_gene: TRBV3-1; d_gene: -; abundance: many; CDR3aa: CASSQDGAIEQFF; CDR3nt: TGTGCCAGCAGCCAAGACGGCGCGATAGAGCAGTTCTTC
j_gene: TRBJ1-6; v_gene: TRBV10-2; d_gene: -; abundance: -; CDR3aa: CASSESFSPLHF; CDR3nt: TGCGCCAGCAGTGAGTCGTTTTCACCCCTCCACTTT
j_gene: TRBJ1-2; v_gene: TRBV5-1; d_gene: -; abundance: -; CDR3aa: CASSLGQSTNYGYTF; CDR3nt: TGCGCCAGCAGCTTGGGACAGAGCACTAACTATGGCTACACCTTC
j_gene: TRBJ2-1; v_gene: TRBV5-4; d_gene: -; abundance: many; CDR3aa: CASSLTAQVSGQFF; CDR3nt: TGTGCCAGCAGCTTGACAGCCCAAGTTAGTGGGCAGTTCTTC
j_gene: TRBJ1-2; v_gene: TRBV6-5; d_gene: -; abundance: few; CDR3aa: CASSYSLGYGYTF; CDR3nt: TGTGCCAGCAGTTACTCTTTGGGCTACGGCTACACCTTC
j_gene: TRBJ2-3; v_gene: TRBV29-1; d_gene: TRBD2; abundance: few; CDR3aa: CSVDDRTSGSGIDTQYF; CDR3nt: TGCAGCGTTGATGATAGGACTAGCGGGAGTGGTATAGATACGCAGTATTTT
j_gene: TRBJ2-1; v_gene: TRBV28; d_gene: -; abundance: -; CDR3aa: CASLRGNSYNEQFF; CDR3nt: TGTGCCAGCCTTCGGGGGAACTCCTACAATGAGCAGTTCTTC
j_gene: TRBJ1-2; v_gene: TRBV19; d_gene: -; abundance: few; CDR3aa: CASIFTGANRGYTF; CDR3nt: TGTGCCAGTATTTTTACGGGAGCCAATAGGGGCTACACCTTC
j_gene: TRBJ2-5; v_gene: TRBV4-1; d_gene: TRBD2; abundance: many; CDR3aa: CASSQDPGLARETQYF; CDR3nt: TGCGCCAGCAGCCAAGACCCGGGACTAGCTCGGGAGACCCAGTACTTC
j_gene: TRBJ2-1; v_gene: TRBV5-1; d_gene: -; abundance: many; CDR3aa: CASSGTTNEQFF; CDR3nt: TGCGCCAGCAGCGGTACAACAAATGAGCAGTTCTTC
j_gene: TRBJ1-5; v_gene: TRBV6-5; d_gene: -; abundance: many; CDR3aa: CASSYSSTLNQPQHF; CDR3nt: TGTGCCAGCAGTTACTCTTCCACGCTTAATCAGCCCCAGCATTTT
j_gene: TRBJ1-1; v_gene: TRBV12-3/TRBV12-4; d_gene: -; abundance: few; CDR3aa: CASSPPRITLNTEAFF; CDR3nt: TGTGCCAGCAGTCCCCCGAGGATTACTCTGAACACTGAAGCTTTCTTT
j_gene: TRBJ2-3; v_gene: TRBV7-3; d_gene: TRBD2; abundance: many; CDR3aa: CASSNLAGLSTDTQYF; CDR3nt: TGTGCCAGCAGCAATCTAGCGGGGCTTAGCACAGATACGCAGTATTTT
j_gene: TRBJ1-4; v_gene: TRBV5-1; d_gene: -; abundance: few; CDR3aa: CASSQTGEKLFF; CDR3nt: TGCGCCAGCAGCCAAACAGGAGAAAAACTGTTTTTT
j_gene: TRBJ1-6; v_gene: TRBV12-3/TRBV12-4; d_gene: -; abundance: many; CDR3aa: CASSPRDLGSPLHF; CDR3nt: TGTGCCAGCTCCCCCAGGGACTTGGGTTCACCCCTCCACTTT